These T cell receptor beta chains were read from a single sample in a study of T cell responses to AZD1222 COVID-19 vaccine. Sequenced by immunoSEQ multiplex PCR; TCRdb stores in-frame clones only, minus some. The data hold 100,000 to 150,000 clones, with over 75% observed a single time. Sample: peripheral blood, taken on day 0 of AZD1222 vaccination. Every receptor here comes from an adult in good health. Both conserved end residues are part of each CDR3. A D gene is named only where the DNA matches it firmly. Size values are once, few and many counts, or a class for expanded clones, and some rows have none.

V gene	J gene	D gene	clone size	CDR3 protein	CDR3 DNA
TRBV28	TRBJ2-3	.	few	CASSLVASKADTQYF	TGTGCCAGCAGTTTAGTGGCTAGCAAAGCAGATACGCAGTATTTT
TRBV5-4	TRBJ1-4	.	.	CASSFSGRFAEKLFF	TGTGCCAGCAGCTTCAGCGGGAGATTCGCGGAAAAACTGTTTTTT
TRBV18	TRBJ2-1	TRBD2	.	CASSPIKGLAGDSYNEQFF	TGTGCCAGCTCACCCATAAAGGGACTAGCGGGAGACTCCTACAATGAGCAGTTCTTC
TRBV19	TRBJ1-6	TRBD1	.	CASSPGQGANSPLHF	TGTGCCAGTAGCCCGGGACAGGGGGCCAATTCACCCCTCCACTTT
TRBV27	TRBJ2-1	.	.	CASSYSSDPPYSEQFF	TGTGCCAGCAGTTACTCTTCGGACCCCCCCTACTCTGAGCAGTTCTTC
TRBV9	TRBJ2-7	.	.	CASSVESGFSYEQYF	TGTGCCAGCAGCGTAGAGAGCGGGTTCTCCTACGAGCAGTACTTC
TRBV18	TRBJ2-7	.	.	CASSPGPTRYEQYF	TGTGCCAGCTCTCCGGGACCGACGAGATACGAGCAGTACTTC
TRBV27	TRBJ1-2	TRBD1	.	CASSTTGTGNYGYTF	TGTGCCAGCAGTACGACCGGGACAGGGAACTATGGCTACACCTTC
TRBV28	TRBJ2-2	.	.	CASSLFPPELFF	TGTGCCAGCAGTTTATTTCCCCCGGAGCTGTTTTTT
TRBV28	TRBJ1-5	TRBD1	.	CASSGTGRGNQPQHF	TGTGCCAGCAGCGGGACAGGGAGGGGCAATCAGCCCCAGCATTTT
TRBV7-8	TRBJ1-2	.	.	CASSLDRLSFGGYTF	TGTGCCAGCAGCTTAGATAGGTTATCCTTCGGCGGCTACACCTTC
TRBV4-1	TRBJ1-2	TRBD1	once	CASSQDSTGANYGYTF	TGCGCCAGCAGCCAAGACTCGACAGGGGCGAACTATGGCTACACCTTC
TRBV5-1	TRBJ2-3	TRBD2	.	CASSLALAGADTQYF	TGCGCCAGCAGCTTGGCACTAGCGGGGGCGGATACGCAGTATTTT
TRBV4-2	TRBJ2-1	.	.	CASSQDRTHNEQFF	TGTGCCAGCAGCCAAGATAGGACGCACAATGAGCAGTTCTTC
TRBV5-1	TRBJ2-3	.	.	CASSRHHTDTQYF	TGCGCCAGCAGCCGCCACCACACAGATACGCAGTATTTT
TRBV24-1	TRBJ1-2	TRBD1	.	CATSDRGPHYGYTF	TGTGCCACTAGTGACAGGGGGCCGCACTATGGCTACACCTTC
TRBV27	TRBJ1-1	.	.	CASNQWGGSTEAFF	TGTGCCAGCAATCAGTGGGGTGGAAGCACTGAAGCTTTCTTT
TRBV5-1	TRBJ2-1	TRBD2	.	CASSLEASGAYNEQFF	TGCGCCAGCAGCTTGGAGGCTAGCGGGGCCTACAATGAGCAGTTCTTC
TRBV4-1	TRBJ1-4	.	.	CASSQGQEKLFF	TGCGCCAGCAGCCAAGGTCAGGAAAAACTGTTTTTT
TRBV27	TRBJ2-3	TRBD1	.	CASSRQGFRTDTQYF	TGTGCCAGCAGTCGACAGGGATTTCGGACAGATACGCAGTATTTT
TRBV7-8	TRBJ2-3	.	.	CASSLVGLLNF	TGTGCCAGCAGCCTGGTCGGACTGTTGAATTTT
TRBV19	TRBJ1-5	.	.	CASSIPRERNWGSNQPQHF	TGTGCCAGTAGTATCCCGAGGGAAAGGAATTGGGGTAGCAATCAGCCCCAGCATTTT
TRBV4-1	TRBJ1-1	TRBD1	few	CASSHRQGLATEAFF	TGCGCCAGCAGCCACAGACAGGGGCTGGCCACTGAAGCTTTCTTT
TRBV27	TRBJ1-5	.	.	CASSLGSSNQPQHF	TGTGCCAGCAGTTTAGGCAGTAGCAATCAGCCCCAGCATTTT
TRBV7-3	TRBJ2-2	.	.	CASSRSGPNTGELFF	TGTGCCAGCAGCCGAAGCGGACCGAACACCGGGGAGCTGTTTTTT
TRBV6-5	TRBJ1-2	TRBD1	.	CASSSDRGNYGYTF	TGTGCCAGCAGCTCGGACAGGGGTAACTATGGCTACACCTTC
TRBV5-1	TRBJ1-5	.	.	CASSLEGVSGQPQHF	TGCGCCAGCAGCTTGGAAGGGGTTTCAGGTCAGCCCCAGCATTTT
TRBV3-1/TRBV3-2	TRBJ2-3	.	.	CASSQGAAGKQYF	TGTGCCAGCAGCCAAGGAGCGGCAGGAAAACAGTATTTT
TRBV7-9	TRBJ1-2	TRBD1	.	CASSPQTGGTGGYTF	TGTGCCAGCAGCCCTCAGACAGGGGGCACGGGTGGCTACACCTTC
TRBV4-3	TRBJ2-2	.	.	CASRRGGEDTGELFF	TGCGCCAGCAGGAGGGGGGGCGAGGACACCGGGGAGCTGTTTTTT
TRBV6-1	TRBJ2-7	.	few	CASSELGATYEQYF	TGTGCCAGCAGTGAACTGGGCGCCACCTACGAGCAGTACTTC
TRBV3-1/TRBV3-2	TRBJ1-6	.	once	CASSHYREGTYNSPLHF	TGTGCCAGCAGCCATTACAGGGAAGGGACCTATAATTCACCCCTCCACTTT
TRBV19	TRBJ2-1	.	few	CASSILGAWNEQFF	TGTGCCAGTAGTATCTTAGGGGCGTGGAATGAGCAGTTCTTC
TRBV6-5	TRBJ1-6	.	once	CASSYSSYNSPLHF	TGTGCCAGCAGTTACAGCTCCTATAATTCACCCCTCCACTTT
TRBV5-1	TRBJ2-7	TRBD1	once	CASSWGQGAGEQYF	TGCGCCAGCAGCTGGGGACAGGGGGCTGGAGAGCAGTACTTC
TRBV9	TRBJ2-1	.	.	CASTKGGASNEQFF	TGTGCCAGCACGAAGGGTGGGGCAAGCAATGAGCAGTTCTTC
TRBV27	TRBJ1-2	TRBD1	.	CASSRRTGVSGYTF	TGTGCCAGCAGTCGCCGGACAGGGGTGTCAGGCTACACCTTC
TRBV4-2	TRBJ1-3	.	.	CASSQVLGPNSGNTIYF	TGTGCCAGCAGCCAAGTCTTAGGCCCGAACTCTGGAAACACCATATATTTT
TRBV7-9	TRBJ2-7	.	.	CASSYRDPNEQYF	TGTGCCAGCAGCTACAGGGATCCCAACGAGCAGTACTTC
TRBV11-2	TRBJ1-4	.	.	CASSRTGGGEKLFF	TGTGCCAGCAGCCGCACAGGAGGCGGTGAAAAACTGTTTTTT
TRBV28	TRBJ2-1	.	.	CASLEGARLREQFF	TGTGCCAGCTTGGAGGGAGCCCGCCTTCGAGAGCAGTTCTTC